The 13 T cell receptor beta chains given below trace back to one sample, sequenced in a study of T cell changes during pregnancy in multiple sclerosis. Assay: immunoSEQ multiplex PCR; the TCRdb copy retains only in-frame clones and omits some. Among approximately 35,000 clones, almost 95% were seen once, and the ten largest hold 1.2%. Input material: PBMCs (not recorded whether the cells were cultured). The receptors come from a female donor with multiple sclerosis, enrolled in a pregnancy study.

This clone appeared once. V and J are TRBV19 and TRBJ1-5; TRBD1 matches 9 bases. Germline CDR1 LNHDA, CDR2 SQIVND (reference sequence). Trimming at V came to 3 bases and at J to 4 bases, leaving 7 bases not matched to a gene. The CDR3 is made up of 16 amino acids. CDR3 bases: TGTGCCAGTAGTATCCGGGACAGGGTTAGGAATCAGCCCCAGCATTTT. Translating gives CASSIRDRVRNQPQHF.

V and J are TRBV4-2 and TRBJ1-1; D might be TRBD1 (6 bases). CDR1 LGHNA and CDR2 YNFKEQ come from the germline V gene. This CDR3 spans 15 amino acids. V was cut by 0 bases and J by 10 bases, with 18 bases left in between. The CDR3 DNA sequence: TGTGCCAGCAGCCAAGATCTAGTATCCGGGACAATAGCTTTCTTT. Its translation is CASSQDLVSGTIAFF.

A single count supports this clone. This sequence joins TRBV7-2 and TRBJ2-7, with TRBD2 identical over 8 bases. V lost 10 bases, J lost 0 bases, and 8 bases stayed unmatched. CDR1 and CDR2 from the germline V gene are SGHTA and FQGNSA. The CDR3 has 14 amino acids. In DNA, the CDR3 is TGTGCCACCGAGAAGCGGGAGATCTCCTACGAGCAGTACTTC. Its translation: CATEKREISYEQYF.

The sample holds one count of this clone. The CDR3, as DNA: TGTGCCAGTAGTTCGGAGACAGGTTATTATGGCTACACCTTC. Translating it yields CASSSETGYYGYTF. The V call is TRBV19, the J call TRBJ1-2, with a tentative D call TRBD1 (6 bases). The CDR3 sequence is 14 residues long. Per germline, CDR1 LNHDA and CDR2 SQIVND (reference sequence). Trimming left V 5 bases short and J 5 bases short, with 15 bases between.

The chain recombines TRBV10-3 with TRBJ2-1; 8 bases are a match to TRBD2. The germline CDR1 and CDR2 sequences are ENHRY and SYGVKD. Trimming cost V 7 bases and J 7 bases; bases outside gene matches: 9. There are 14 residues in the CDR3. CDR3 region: CAIKSGREGNEQFF. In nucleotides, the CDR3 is TGTGCCATCAAAAGCGGGAGAGAAGGTAATGAGCAGTTCTTC.

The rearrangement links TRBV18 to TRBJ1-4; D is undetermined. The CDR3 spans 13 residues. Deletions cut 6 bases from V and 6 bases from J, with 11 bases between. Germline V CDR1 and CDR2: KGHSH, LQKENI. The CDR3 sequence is CASSEGVDEKLFF. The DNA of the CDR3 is TGTGCCAGCTCGGAGGGAGTGGATGAAAAACTGTTTTTT.

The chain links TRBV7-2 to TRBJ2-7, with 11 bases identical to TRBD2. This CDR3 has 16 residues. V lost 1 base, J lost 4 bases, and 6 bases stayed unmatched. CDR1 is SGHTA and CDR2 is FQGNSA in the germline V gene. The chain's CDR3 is CASSLGLAGQFYEQYF. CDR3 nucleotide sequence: TGTGCCAGCAGCTTAGGACTAGCGGGACAATTTTACGAGCAGTACTTC.

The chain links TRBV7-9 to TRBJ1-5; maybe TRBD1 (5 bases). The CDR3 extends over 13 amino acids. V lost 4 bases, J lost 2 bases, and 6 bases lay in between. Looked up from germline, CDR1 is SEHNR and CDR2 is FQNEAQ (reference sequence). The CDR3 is CASSWDGNQPQHF. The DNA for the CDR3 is TGTGCCAGCAGCTGGGACGGCAATCAGCCCCAGCATTTT. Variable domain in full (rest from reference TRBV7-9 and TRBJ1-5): DTGVSQNPRHKITKRGQNVTFRCDPISEHNRLYWYRQTLGQGPEFLTYFQNEAQLEKSRLLSDRFSAERPKGSFSTLEIQRTEQGDSAMYLCASSWDGNQPQHFGDGTRLSIL.

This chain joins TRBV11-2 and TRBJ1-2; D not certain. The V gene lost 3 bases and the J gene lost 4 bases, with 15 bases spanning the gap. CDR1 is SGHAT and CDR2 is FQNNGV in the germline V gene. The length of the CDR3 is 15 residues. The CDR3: CASSFLRNGLYGYTF. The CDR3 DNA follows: TGTGCCAGCAGCTTCCTCCGAAACGGCCTCTATGGCTACACCTTC.

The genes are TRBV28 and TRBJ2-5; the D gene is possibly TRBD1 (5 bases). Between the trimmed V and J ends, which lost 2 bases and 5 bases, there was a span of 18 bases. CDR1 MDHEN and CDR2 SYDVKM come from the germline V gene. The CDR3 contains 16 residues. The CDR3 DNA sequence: TGTGCCAGCAGTTTAACCCCCGTCTGGGGCGAGGAGACCCAGTACTTC. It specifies CASSLTPVWGEETQYF.

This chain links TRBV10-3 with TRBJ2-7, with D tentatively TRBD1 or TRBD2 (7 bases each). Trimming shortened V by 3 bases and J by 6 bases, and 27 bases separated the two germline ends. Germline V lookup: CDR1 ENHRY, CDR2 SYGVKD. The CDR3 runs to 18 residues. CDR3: CAISDPSGGRDRPTEQYF. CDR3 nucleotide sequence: TGTGCCATCAGTGACCCATCGGGGGGCCGGGACAGACCGACCGAGCAGTACTTC.

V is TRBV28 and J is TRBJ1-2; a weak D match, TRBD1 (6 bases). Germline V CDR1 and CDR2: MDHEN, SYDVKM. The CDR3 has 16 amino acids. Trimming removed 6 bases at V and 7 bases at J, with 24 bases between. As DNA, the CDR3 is TGTGCCAGCAGCCCCTGGGACACCCCGGCTCGGGCTGGCTACACCTTC. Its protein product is CASSPWDTPARAGYTF.

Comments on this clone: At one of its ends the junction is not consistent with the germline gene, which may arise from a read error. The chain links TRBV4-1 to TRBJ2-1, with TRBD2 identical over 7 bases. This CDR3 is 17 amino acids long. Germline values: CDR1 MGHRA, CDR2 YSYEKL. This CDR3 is CASSKDVPGGPSSEQFF. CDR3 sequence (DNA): TGCGCCAGCAGCAAAGATGTGCCGGGAGGCCCCTCGAGTGAGCAGTTCTTC.